The 31 T cell receptor beta chains below were found in one sample sequenced in a study of cytomegalovirus exposure and HLA in healthy donors. 60 Vbeta and 13 Jbeta primers were used in PCR. Method: immunoSEQ multiplex PCR; TCRdb's copy keeps in-frame clones and lacks some. The sample comprises tens of thousands of clones, about 80% of which are singletons, and 2.5% to 3.5% rests with the top ten. The source material was PBMCs. The receptors come from a man aged 45-60 years in good health and CMV-seronegative.

This clone was seen just once. The V and J genes are TRBV2 and TRBJ1-6; possibly TRBD1 for D (5 bases). Trimming removed 4 bases from V and 0 bases from J, with 7 bases in between. The germline V gene has CDR1 SNHLY and CDR2 FYNNEI. This CDR3 spans 15 amino acids. In DNA form, the CDR3 reads TGTGCCAGCAGTGGGGACTTCTCCTATAATTCACCCCTCCACTTT. Encoded protein: CASSGDFSYNSPLHF.

This clone was found a few times. The genes are TRBV6-1 and TRBJ2-2; D remains unclear. Trimming left V 1 base short and J 4 bases short, with 16 bases between. The CDR3 totals 17 residues. Germline V gene sequence: CDR1 MNHNS, CDR2 SASEGT. The CDR3 DNA reads TGTGCCAGCAGTGAAGAGCGTTGGCACTTGCGCACCGGGGAGCTGTTTTTT. Protein product: CASSEERWHLRTGELFF.

The chain has TRBV29-1 and TRBJ1-1; D is unclear. With 5 bases removed from V and 1 base from J, the gap between germline ends came to 14 bases. The germline V gene encodes CDR1 SQVTM and CDR2 ANQGSEA. The CDR3 has 14 residues. This chain's CDR3 is CSVHHRDGNTEAFF. In DNA form, the CDR3 reads TGCAGCGTTCATCATAGAGATGGGAACACTGAAGCTTTCTTT. The whole variable domain, filled in from reference TRBV29-1 and TRBJ1-1, reads SAVISQKPSRDICQRGTSLTIQCQVDSQVTMMFWYRQQPGQSLTLIATANQGSEATYESGFVIDKFPISRPNLTFSTLTVSNMSPEDSSIYLCSVHHRDGNTEAFFGQGTRLTVV.

The chain uses TRBV11-2 and TRBJ1-2; TRBD1 matches 9 bases. V shed 3 bases and J 6 bases; nucleotides not matched to a gene: 2. Germline CDR1 and CDR2: SGHAT and FQNNGV. This CDR3 has 13 residues. The CDR3 reads CASSFGTGHGYTF. CDR3 sequence (DNA): TGTGCCAGCAGCTTTGGGACAGGGCATGGCTACACCTTC.

The chain has TRBV5-4 and TRBJ2-7; 7 bases are a match to TRBD1. Germline CDR1 SGHNT, CDR2 YYREEE (reference sequence). J lost 3 bases, V lost 3 bases, and 6 bases had no gene match. This CDR3 contains 14 residues. Here the CDR3 DNA reads TGTGCCAGCAGCTCCCCGGGACAGTACTACGAGCAGTACTTC. It translates to CASSSPGQYYEQYF.

V is TRBV9 and J is TRBJ2-3, with 9 bases identical to TRBD2. Looked up from germline, CDR1 is SGDLS and CDR2 is YYNGEE. The V and J ends lost 0 bases and 1 base, in that order; junction bases with no gene match: 3. The CDR3 runs to 16 residues. CDR3 nucleotides: TGTGCCAGCAGCGTAGGGGTAGCGGGGGGCACAGATACGCAGTATTTT. Translated, it gives CASSVGVAGGTDTQYF.

This rearrangement joins TRBV2 to TRBJ1-5; 7 bases match TRBD1. The CDR3 runs to 15 residues. V was clipped by 4 bases and J by 7 bases; unmatched bases: 10. CDR1 is SNHLY and CDR2 is FYNNEI in the germline V gene. The CDR3 reads CASSVAGGAGQPQHF. The CDR3 coding sequence is TGTGCCAGCAGTGTTGCAGGGGGAGCAGGGCAGCCCCAGCATTTT. Full variable domain (missing parts from reference TRBV2 and TRBJ1-5): EPEVTQTPSHQVTQMGQEVILRCVPISNHLYFYWYRQILGQKVEFLVSFYNNEISEKSEIFDDQFSVERPDGSNFTLKIRSTKLEDSAMYFCASSVAGGAGQPQHFGDGTRLSIL.

The chain recombines TRBV6-1 with TRBJ2-2; perhaps TRBD1 as D (5 bases). The V gene lost 7 bases and the J gene lost 2 bases, with 14 bases spanning the gap. Germline V gene sequence: CDR1 MNHNS, CDR2 SASEGT. There are 15 residues in the CDR3. CDR3 loop: CASNLDKLNTGELFF. CDR3 nucleotide sequence: TGTGCCAGCAACCTGGACAAGCTCAACACCGGGGAGCTGTTTTTT.

This chain joins TRBV6-5 and TRBJ2-1, with TRBD2 matching over 10 bases. V lost 10 bases, J lost 3 bases, and 3 bases stayed unmatched. Germline V gives CDR1 MNHEY, CDR2 SVGAGI. The CDR3 has 13 residues. The CDR3 sequence: CATSGGVYNEQFF. In nucleotides, the CDR3 is TGTGCCACAAGCGGGGGGGTCTACAATGAGCAGTTCTTC.

This sequence joins TRBV6-5 and TRBJ1-1, with 8 positions matching TRBD1. The CDR3 is 16 amino acids. With V trimmed by 4 bases and J by 1 base, 8 bases remained unmatched. CDR1 is MNHEY and CDR2 is SVGAGI in the germline V gene. The CDR3 here is CASSSTLTGANTEAFF. CDR3 nucleotide sequence: TGTGCCAGCAGTTCCACCTTGACAGGGGCGAACACTGAAGCTTTCTTT.

The chain recombines TRBV4-2 with TRBJ1-4; D uncertain. This CDR3 comprises 15 residues. Germline CDR1 LGHNA, CDR2 YNFKEQ. V gave up 1 base and J gave up 3 bases, with 9 bases separating them. CDR3 sequence (DNA): TGTGCCAGCAGCCAAGGGCAACAGTCTAATGAAAAACTGTTTTTT. Translating it yields CASSQGQQSNEKLFF.

The gene calls are TRBV14 and TRBJ2-1, with 9 bases matching TRBD1. The CDR3 extends over 16 amino acids. Trimming cost V 0 bases and J 5 bases; bases outside gene matches: 5. The germline CDR1 and CDR2 sequences are SGHDN and FVKESK. The CDR3: CASSQEPGQGHNEQFF. CDR3 coding DNA: TGTGCCAGCAGCCAAGAGCCGGGACAGGGCCACAATGAGCAGTTCTTC.

The chain is built from TRBV6-5 and TRBJ1-3, with D possibly TRBD1 on 6 matching bases. The V end was cut by 6 bases, the J end by 1 base, with 13 bases between. CDR1 is MNHEY, CDR2 SVGAGI, per germline. The CDR3 covers 15 residues. CDR3 amino acids: CASRSTGTSGNTIYF. As DNA, the CDR3 is TGTGCCAGCAGGTCCACCGGGACATCTGGAAACACCATATATTTT.

The rearrangement uses TRBV27 and TRBJ2-6; 8 positions match TRBD2. The V segment lost 5 bases and the J segment 0 bases; nucleotides outside the gene matches: 9. In germline, CDR1 is MNHEY, CDR2 SMNVEV (reference sequence). CDR3 length: 18 amino acids. The CDR3 region has the DNA TGTGCCAGCAGTACCGGGGGGGACCGCTTCTCTGGGGCCAACGTCCTGACTTTC. Protein sequence: CASSTGGDRFSGANVLTF.

This chain joins TRBV4-2 and TRBJ1-2, with no clear D. CDR3 size: 12 residues. Germline V lookup: CDR1 LGHNA, CDR2 YNFKEQ. V was shortened by 3 bases and J by 13 bases, with 15 bases between the two germline ends. In DNA, the CDR3 is TGTGCCAGCAGCCACGTGTCAACCGGGATCACCTTC. This sequence encodes CASSHVSTGITF.

The V and J genes are TRBV27 and TRBJ2-7, with TRBD1 identical over 7 bases. Unmatched junction bases numbered 7, after V lost 6 bases and J lost 2 bases. From germline, CDR1 is MNHEY and CDR2 SMNVEV (reference sequence). The CDR3 is made up of 14 amino acids. CDR3 amino acids: CASRPGQITYEQYF. The CDR3, as DNA: TGTGCCAGCAGGCCGGGACAGATTACCTACGAGCAGTACTTC.

This sequence joins TRBV30 and TRBJ1-3, with unresolved D. V gave up 1 base and J gave up 4 bases, with 8 bases separating them. This CDR3 is built from 13 residues. CDR1 is GTSNPN and CDR2 is SVGIG in the germline V gene (reference sequence). The CDR3 region has the DNA TGTGCCTGGAGTGAACTGAGGGGAAACACCATATATTTT. Encoded protein: CAWSELRGNTIYF.

This clone was counted a few times. The chain's CDR3 is CASSTTQGQLYGYTF. CDR3 in DNA: TGTGCCAGCAGCACCACCCAGGGACAGCTCTATGGCTACACCTTC. This chain connects TRBV7-9 to TRBJ1-2; 7 bases match TRBD1. Germline CDR1 SEHNR, CDR2 FQNEAQ (reference sequence). The CDR3 runs 15 residues. Trimming cost V 5 bases and J 4 bases; bases outside gene matches: 10.

The CDR3 loop is CASRQDRGIYGYTF. The CDR3 nucleotides read TGCGCCAGCAGGCAGGACAGGGGGATCTATGGCTACACCTTC. This chain joins TRBV5-1 and TRBJ1-2, with TRBD1 identical over 10 bases. The CDR3 loop spans 14 amino acids. Per the germline V gene, CDR1 is SGHRS and CDR2 is YFSETQ. J was trimmed by 4 bases and V by 5 bases; bases with no gene match: 5.

The chain combines TRBV7-9 with TRBJ2-5, with D hard to call. This CDR3 comprises 14 residues. Looked up from germline, CDR1 is SEHNR and CDR2 is FQNEAQ (reference sequence). The germline V and J ends were trimmed by 1 base and 7 bases, with 13 bases remaining between them. CDR3 in amino acids: CASSLGFDSGTQYF. The CDR3 nucleotides read TGTGCCAGCAGCTTAGGATTTGACTCCGGGACCCAGTACTTC.

This clone was detected only a few times. The chain uses TRBV28 and TRBJ1-2; D may be TRBD1 (5 bases). With 1 base removed from V and 4 bases from J, the gap between germline ends came to 10 bases. Germline CDR1 is MDHEN and CDR2 is SYDVKM. The length of the CDR3 is 14 residues. CDR3 amino acids: CASSLYGGSYGYTF. The CDR3 nucleotides read TGTGCCAGCAGTTTATACGGGGGGTCCTATGGCTACACCTTC.

J is TRBJ1-1 and V is TRBV6-5; D gene uncertain. The CDR3 is 14 residues long. Looked up from germline, CDR1 is MNHEY and CDR2 is SVGAGI. V was cut by 2 bases and J by 5 bases, with 12 bases left in between. The CDR3 spells CASSYQTRVTEAFF. The CDR3, as DNA: TGTGCCAGCAGTTACCAGACCCGGGTTACTGAAGCTTTCTTT.

The V and J genes are TRBV6-1 and TRBJ2-7; 7 bases are a match to TRBD1. The CDR3 runs 14 residues. Germline V gives CDR1 MNHNS, CDR2 SASEGT. Trimming took 3 bases from V and 2 from J; bases not matched to a gene: 4. The CDR3 DNA reads as TGTGCCAGCAGTGATCACAGGGGAGCCTACGAGCAGTACTTC. This encodes CASSDHRGAYEQYF.

The rearrangement links TRBV29-1 to TRBJ1-1; possibly TRBD1 for D (6 bases). The V and J ends lost 7 bases and 4 bases respectively, with 13 bases between them. The germline gives CDR1 SQVTM, CDR2 ANQGSEA. The CDR3 is 12 amino acids. The CDR3 region is CSALQGGTEAFF. CDR3 sequence (DNA): TGCAGCGCCTTACAGGGTGGCACTGAAGCTTTCTTT.

This clone has only a few counts. This chain connects TRBV7-9 to TRBJ1-1; D is perhaps TRBD1 (6 bases). Trimming removed 5 bases from V and 5 bases from J, with 18 bases in between. Germline V gene lookup returns CDR1 SEHNR and CDR2 FQNEAQ (reference sequence). The CDR3 totals 15 residues. This CDR3 reads CASSTSGELMTEAFF. CDR3 sequence (DNA): TGTGCCAGCAGCACTTCAGGGGAACTGATGACTGAAGCTTTCTTT. Full variable domain (rest looked up from reference TRBV7-9 and TRBJ1-1): DTGVSQNPRHKITKRGQNVTFRCDPISEHNRLYWYRQTLGQGPEFLTYFQNEAQLEKSRLLSDRFSAERPKGSFSTLEIQRTEQGDSAMYLCASSTSGELMTEAFFGQGTRLTVV.

The chain employs TRBV7-6 and TRBJ1-1; D may be TRBD1 (5 bases). Germline V CDR1 and CDR2: SGHVS, FNYEAQ. Between the trimmed V and J ends, which lost 1 base and 7 bases, there was a span of 10 bases. The CDR3 is 13 residues long. In nucleotides, the CDR3 is TGTGCCAGCAGCTTAGAAGGGGCGGTTGAAGCTTTCTTT. It translates to CASSLEGAVEAFF.

This clone was seen a handful of times. This sequence joins TRBV4-2 and TRBJ2-7, with 9 bases that match TRBD2. Germline values: CDR1 LGHNA, CDR2 YNFKEQ. V was clipped by 6 bases and J by 0 bases; unmatched bases: 3. This CDR3 spans 14 amino acids. This CDR3 reads CASSVAGASYEQYF. The CDR3 region has the DNA TGTGCCAGCAGTGTAGCGGGAGCCTCCTACGAGCAGTACTTC.

The V and J genes are TRBV6-4 and TRBJ2-1; tentative D call: TRBD2 (6 bases). This CDR3 is built from 13 residues. Germline V lookup: CDR1 MRHNA, CDR2 SNTAGT. V was shortened by 10 bases and J by 2 bases, with 12 bases between the two germline ends. In DNA form, the CDR3 reads TGTGCCAACCCGGGCGGGGCCTACAATGAGCAGTTCTTC. It specifies CANPGGAYNEQFF.

The chain links TRBV7-6 to TRBJ2-1; D might be TRBD2 (5 bases). Trimming pared 6 bases from V and 2 bases from J, leaving 14 bases between. Germline loops: CDR1 SGHVS, CDR2 FNYEAQ. The CDR3 length is 15 residues. The CDR3 coding sequence is TGTGCCAGCAGTGACGGGGTTAACCCCTACAATGAGCAGTTCTTC. Translating it yields CASSDGVNPYNEQFF.

V is TRBV14 and J is TRBJ1-6; 9 bases are shared with TRBD1. V shed 3 bases, J shed 6 bases, and the junction held 3 bases outside the gene matches. CDR3 length: 15 residues. CDR1 is SGHDN and CDR2 is FVKESK in the germline V gene. CDR3 region: CASSQGQGSNSPLHF. As DNA, the CDR3 is TGTGCCAGCAGCCAGGGACAGGGAAGTAATTCACCCCTCCACTTT.

V is TRBV5-1 and J is TRBJ2-7, with D possibly being TRBD2 (6 bases). Deletions cut 4 bases from V and 3 bases from J, with 11 bases between. There are 13 residues in the CDR3. Germline CDR1 and CDR2: SGHRS and YFSETQ. CDR3 sequence (DNA): TGCGCCAGCAGCCCTCCGCGGGACTACGAGCAGTACTTC. This translates into CASSPPRDYEQYF.